Below, 27 T cell receptor beta chains from the same sample are listed, as sequenced in a study of blood T cells in healthy people across ages. Sample-barcoded 5' priming and a J-beta primer mix drove a second PCR of roughly 6 to 12 cycles. TCRdb independently ran MiXCR on the 5' RACE reads; one entry per CDR3 protein. The repertoire has more than 1.4 million distinct CDR3 sequences, roughly 40% of them found once; the top ten carry 6.5% to 10%. Sequences were obtained from blood. The receptors shown here come from a woman aged 18-30 years in good health.

This chain joins TRBV5-1 and TRBJ2-7; a weak D match, TRBD2 (5 bases). The CDR3 is 16 residues long. V lost 3 bases and J lost 9, with 25 bases in between. Germline lookup yields CDR1 SGHRS and CDR2 YFSETQ. The CDR3 loop reads CASSWEGLQFRSLQYF. CDR3 DNA sequence: TGCGCCAGCAGCTGGGAAGGACTGCAGTTTAGGTCTCTGCAGTACTTC.

The rearrangement links TRBV20-1 to TRBJ2-3, with TRBD2 matching 9 bases. The ends lost 6 bases at V and 6 bases at J; junction bases unmatched: 10. This CDR3 region has 14 residues. CDR1 is DFQATT, CDR2 SNEGSKA, per germline (reference sequence). CDR3 residues: CSACRLAGLDTQYF. For the CDR3, the DNA is TGCAGTGCCTGTCGCCTAGCGGGGCTCGATACGCAGTATTTT.

V usage is TRBV2 and J usage is TRBJ2-1, with a tentative D call TRBD1 (6 bases). Trimming took off 7 bases at V and 0 bases at J, with 16 bases between the two ends. The germline CDR1 and CDR2 sequences are SNHLY and FYNNEI. This CDR3 contains 16 residues. The CDR3 reads CASTALQGFSYNEQFF. The CDR3 coding sequence is TGTGCCAGCACGGCTTTACAGGGTTTCTCCTACAATGAGCAGTTCTTC.

CDR3 DNA sequence: TGTGCCAGCAGTGAAGTGGTAGCGGGAGGGCCACAATCGCGGGAGCAGTTCTTC. It codes for CASSEVVAGGPQSREQFF. The rearrangement links TRBV6-1 to TRBJ2-1; 11 bases match TRBD2. After removal of 1 base from V and 10 bases from J, the junction contained 15 bases not matched to a gene. Germline V gene lookup returns CDR1 MNHNS and CDR2 SASEGT. The CDR3 runs 18 residues.

On this clonotype itself: One base away lies a much larger clone, so this may be a sequencing read error. The J gene is TRBJ2-1, the V gene TRBV9; 10 positions agree with TRBD2. Trimming removed 0 bases from V and 7 bases from J; junction bases left unmatched: 4. Germline CDR1 is SGDLS and CDR2 is YYNGEE. The length of the CDR3 is 15 residues. Here the CDR3 reads CASSVGRAGGNEQFF. CDR3 bases: TGTGCCAGCAGCGTAGGGCGAGCGGGAGGGAATGAGCAGTTCTTC.

This clonotype was picked up a small number of times. The chain is built from TRBV4-2 and TRBJ1-5; D call uncertain. CDR1 and CDR2 from the germline V gene are LGHNA and YNFKEQ. V lost 3 bases and J 4 bases, leaving 13 bases between the germline ends. CDR3 length equals 15 residues. The CDR3 spells CASSHSGTSNQPQHF. The CDR3 DNA reads as TGTGCCAGCAGCCATTCGGGAACCTCAAATCAGCCCCAGCATTTT.

The chain has TRBV6-1 and TRBJ1-5; D not resolved. Germline V lookup: CDR1 MNHNS, CDR2 SASEGT. The V and J ends lost 0 bases and 0 bases respectively, with 6 bases between them. The CDR3 length is 15 residues. As DNA, the CDR3 is TGTGCCAGCAGTGAAGCGGGTTATAGCAATCAGCCCCAGCATTTT. Residues: CASSEAGYSNQPQHF.

The chain carries TRBV6-1 and TRBJ2-3; the D is unclear. Germline loops: CDR1 MNHNS, CDR2 SASEGT. Trimming left V 7 bases short and J 4 bases short, with 18 bases between. The CDR3 length is 15 residues. CDR3: CASNGNMRSPDTQYF. The CDR3 DNA reads TGTGCCAGCAATGGAAATATGCGTAGTCCAGATACGCAGTATTTT.

The chain carries TRBV5-1 and TRBJ2-2; 8 positions agree with TRBD2. The CDR3 sequence is 16 residues long. V was pared by 2 bases and J by 6 bases, with 9 bases of the junction left unmatched. CDR1 is SGHRS, CDR2 YFSETQ, per germline. The CDR3 is CASSLQPGLDSGELFF. The DNA of the CDR3 is TGCGCCAGCAGCTTACAACCGGGACTAGATTCCGGGGAGCTGTTTTTT.

The V and J genes are TRBV27 and TRBJ2-5, with 11 nucleotides matching TRBD2. The germline V gene encodes CDR1 MNHEY and CDR2 SMNVEV (reference sequence). The CDR3 is 15 amino acids. J was trimmed by 11 bases and V by 3 bases; bases with no gene match: 11. The DNA for the CDR3 is TGTGCCAGCAGTTTCCAACTAGCGGGAGCCGATGAGCAGTACTTC. It translates to CASSFQLAGADEQYF.

CDR3 sequence reads: CASSVEGPYNEQFF. The CDR3 DNA follows: TGTGCCAGCAGCGTAGAGGGACCGTACAATGAGCAGTTCTTC. This rearrangement joins TRBV9 to TRBJ2-1, with D perhaps assigned TRBD1 or TRBD2 (5 bases each). The V end lost 0 bases, the J end lost 4 bases, and 8 bases lay between the germline ends. Germline assignment: CDR1 SGDLS and CDR2 YYNGEE. There are 14 residues in the CDR3.

Ten or more counts support this clonotype. V usage is TRBV7-2 and J usage is TRBJ1-6, with TRBD1 matching 9 bases. J was trimmed by 8 bases and V by 5 bases; bases with no gene match: 7. The germline V gene encodes CDR1 SGHTA and CDR2 FQGNSA. The CDR3 consists of 15 residues. The CDR3 is CASSQHRGLDSPLHF. CDR3 nucleotide sequence: TGTGCCAGCAGCCAGCACAGGGGGCTAGATTCACCCCTCCACTTT.

In this sample, this clonotype turned up a few times. This chain joins TRBV5-1 and TRBJ2-7, with a weak D call TRBD1 (5 bases). Trimming took 4 bases from V and 6 from J, leaving 17 bases between them. The CDR3 spans 14 residues. The V gene's germline CDR1 is SGHRS and CDR2 YFSETQ. CDR3: CASSVIRRESEQYF. In DNA, the CDR3 is TGCGCCAGCAGCGTAATCCGCAGGGAAAGCGAGCAGTACTTC.

The V and J genes are TRBV9 and TRBJ1-5, with 8 nucleotides matching TRBD1. After removal of 1 base from V and 5 bases from J, the junction contained 5 bases not matched to a gene. This CDR3 spans 15 amino acids. CDR1 and CDR2 (germline): SGDLS, YYNGEE. CDR3 in amino acids: CASSVRAGGDQPQHF. The CDR3 DNA reads as TGTGCCAGCAGCGTAAGGGCAGGGGGCGATCAGCCCCAGCATTTT.

Only a few counts were recorded for this clonotype. V gene TRBV5-1 combines with J gene TRBJ2-5; 12 nucleotides match TRBD2. Trimming took 5 bases from V and 1 from J; bases not matched to a gene: 0. The CDR3 is 14 amino acids. CDR1 SGHRS and CDR2 YFSETQ come from the germline V gene. In DNA, the CDR3 is TGCGCCAGCAGGACTAGCGGGGGCCAAGAGACCCAGTACTTC. Translated: CASRTSGGQETQYF.

The chain recombines TRBV20-1 with TRBJ1-1; no clear D gene. CDR1 is DFQATT and CDR2 is SNEGSKA in the germline V gene (reference sequence). The V end was cut by 6 bases, the J end by 0 bases, with 14 bases between. The length of the CDR3 is 14 residues. The CDR3 DNA reads TGCAGTGCCCAGTTCGGAGTCATGAACACTGAAGCTTTCTTT. This sequence encodes CSAQFGVMNTEAFF.

The chain uses TRBV20-1 and TRBJ2-4, with 10 positions matching TRBD1. CDR3 length equals 14 residues. CDR1 is DFQATT and CDR2 is SNEGSKA in the germline V gene (reference sequence). With 3 bases clipped from V and 8 bases from J, the junction kept 7 bases outside the gene matches. DNA for the CDR3: TGCAGTGCTAGTGGACAGGGGGAGCAGGACATTCAGTACTTC. Residues: CSASGQGEQDIQYF.

The gene calls are TRBV6-2 or TRBV6-3 and TRBJ2-3; TRBD2 matches 8 bases. With V trimmed by 6 bases and J by 2 bases, 4 bases remained unmatched. The germline V gene encodes CDR1 MNHEY and CDR2 SVGEGT. The CDR3 covers 14 residues. The CDR3, as DNA: TGTGCCAGCAGGGTAGCGGGATACACAGATACGCAGTATTTT. This sequence encodes CASRVAGYTDTQYF.

The chain is built from TRBV20-1 and TRBJ2-3, with TRBD2 as a possible D gene (5 bases). The CDR3 consists of 17 residues. Per the germline V gene, CDR1 is DFQATT and CDR2 is SNEGSKA (reference sequence). Trimming removed 0 bases from V and 2 bases from J, with 18 bases in between. The DNA for the CDR3 is TGCAGTGCTAGAGATCATGGAGGTAGCAGACCCACAGATACGCAGTATTTT. It translates to CSARDHGGSRPTDTQYF.

The chain couples TRBV12-5 to TRBJ2-1; D is unresolved. The CDR3 length is 13 residues. Per the germline V gene, CDR1 is LGHNT and CDR2 is FRNRAP. Trimming took 0 bases from V and 11 from J, leaving 11 bases between them. CDR3 protein: CASGLVLKSQQFF. The CDR3 DNA reads as TGTGCTAGTGGTTTGGTACTAAAGTCCCAGCAGTTCTTC.

The chain carries TRBV7-9 and TRBJ1-2; D gene ambiguous. V shed 3 bases and J shed 7 bases, with 9 bases lying between them. Germline V gene sequence: CDR1 SEHNR, CDR2 FQNEAQ (reference sequence). The CDR3 is 12 amino acids. The DNA of the CDR3 is TGTGCCAGCAGCTTTGCTGACTGTGGCTACACCTTC. Translating it yields CASSFADCGYTF.

The chain combines TRBV27 with TRBJ2-1; TRBD1 might be the D (6 bases). Per germline, CDR1 MNHEY and CDR2 SMNVEV (reference sequence). Trimming cost V 6 bases and J 7 bases, with 13 bases left between them. This CDR3 contains 13 residues. Written as DNA, the CDR3 is TGTGCCAGCAGAAAGGGGGATTTAAATGAGCAGTTCTTC. As protein: CASRKGDLNEQFF.

J is TRBJ1-2 and V is TRBV20-1; D possibly corresponds to TRBD1 (5 bases). The germline CDR1 and CDR2 sequences are DFQATT and SNEGSKA (reference sequence). V was pared by 2 bases and J by 7 bases, with 11 bases between. This CDR3 comprises 12 residues. In DNA, the CDR3 is TGCAGTGCTAGAAAAGGGGCGCCTGGCTACACCTTC. Protein product: CSARKGAPGYTF.

This clonotype was seen only a few times. DNA for the CDR3: TGTGCCAGCAGCTCCCCGGGACTAGCGGGTGGCGCCTACGAGCAGTACTTC. Translated, it gives CASSSPGLAGGAYEQYF. This chain connects TRBV9 to TRBJ2-7; 12 positions agree with TRBD2. Germline-derived CDR1 and CDR2 are SGDLS and YYNGEE. Trimming took 4 bases from V and 2 from J; bases not matched to a gene: 10. The CDR3 extends over 17 amino acids.

This rearrangement joins TRBV4-1 to TRBJ2-1; tentatively, D is TRBD2 (5 bases). CDR1 and CDR2 (germline): MGHRA, YSYEKL. The CDR3 totals 16 residues. Trimming left V 0 bases short and J 3 bases short, with 12 bases between. CDR3 region: CASSQEGSAVYNEQFF. Written as DNA, the CDR3 is TGCGCCAGCAGCCAAGAGGGATCAGCGGTCTACAATGAGCAGTTCTTC.

This clonotype was observed many times. The chain carries TRBV28 and TRBJ2-7; D gene ambiguous. V lost 2 bases and J 6 bases, leaving 5 bases between the germline ends. The CDR3 consists of 11 residues. Germline loops: CDR1 MDHEN, CDR2 SYDVKM. Written as DNA, the CDR3 is TGTGCCAGCAGTTTAAGGTCCGAGCAGTACTTC. It yields the protein CASSLRSEQYF.

The V call is TRBV5-1, the J call TRBJ1-1; no firm D call. In germline, CDR1 is SGHRS, CDR2 YFSETQ. The CDR3 runs 13 residues. Trimming removed 4 bases from V and 4 bases from J, with 11 bases in between. In nucleotides, the CDR3 is TGCGCCAGCAGCCCGAGCCGGGGCACTGAAGCTTTCTTT. Protein sequence: CASSPSRGTEAFF. The full variable domain, completed using reference TRBV5-1 and TRBJ1-1, is KAGVTQTPRYLIKTRGQQVTLSCSPISGHRSVSWYQQTPGQGLQFLFEYFSETQRNKGNFPGRFSGRQFSNSRSEMNVSTLELGDSALYLCASSPSRGTEAFFGQGTRLTVV.